The next 26 T cell receptor beta chains were all read from a single sample in a study of blood T cells in healthy people across ages. For the second PCR, which ran for 7 to 11 cycles, a sample-barcoded 5' primer and a J-beta primer mix were used. TCRdb re-called the 5' RACE reads through MiXCR, storing one row per CDR3 protein. The repertoire has around 2 million distinct CDR3 sequences, about 39% of them found once; the top ten carry 23%. The specimen was blood. These TCRs come from a human donor in good health.

This chain uses TRBV7-8 with TRBJ2-3, with D perhaps TRBD1 (5 bases). The germline V and J ends were trimmed by 5 bases and 1 base, with 13 bases remaining between them. Germline V lookup: CDR1 SGHVS, CDR2 FQNEAQ. The CDR3 is 15 amino acids. Here the CDR3 reads CASSPILRGTDTQYF. The CDR3 bases are TGTGCCAGCAGCCCGATCCTCAGGGGCACAGATACGCAGTATTTT.

In its sample, this clonotype was seen a few times. The chain employs TRBV20-1 and TRBJ2-3, with a weak D call TRBD2 (7 bases). Trimming shortened V by 5 bases and J by 4 bases, and 22 bases separated the two germline ends. Per germline, CDR1 DFQATT and CDR2 SNEGSKA (reference sequence). There are 16 residues in the CDR3. The CDR3 sequence: CSASGTGGLRSDTQYF. The DNA of the CDR3 is TGCAGTGCTTCCGGAACGGGGGGCCTAAGGTCAGATACGCAGTATTTT.

This chain links TRBV4-2 with TRBJ1-5, with no clear D. Per the germline V gene, CDR1 is LGHNA and CDR2 is YNFKEQ. With 1 base removed from V and 0 bases from J, the gap between germline ends came to 16 bases. The CDR3 has 18 residues. The CDR3 DNA follows: TGTGCCAGCAGCCAAGTTTCATCGTCAGACTATAGCAATCAGCCCCAGCATTTT. Translation gives CASSQVSSSDYSNQPQHF.

J is TRBJ2-5 and V is TRBV7-2, with no clear D. The J call is uncertain, as TRBJ2-1 better fits the DNA end. Looked up from germline, CDR1 is SGHTA and CDR2 is FQGNSA. The CDR3 spans 14 residues. CDR3 amino acids: CASSLVAPQETQFF. The CDR3 DNA sequence: TGTGCCAGCAGCTTAGTCGCTCCCCAAGAGACCCAGTTCTTC.

This clonotype was seen more than once but under ten times. The CDR3 region has the DNA TGCGCCAGCAGCTGGGACAGGGGTGATACGCAGTATTTT. It yields the protein CASSWDRGDTQYF. This sequence joins TRBV5-1 and TRBJ2-3, with TRBD1 matching 10 bases. The CDR3 length is 13 residues. The V gene end was trimmed by 3 bases and the J gene end by 6 bases; junction bases not matched to a gene: 1. Germline V gives CDR1 SGHRS, CDR2 YFSETQ. Complete variable domain (other parts from reference TRBV5-1 and TRBJ2-3): KAGVTQTPRYLIKTRGQQVTLSCSPISGHRSVSWYQQTPGQGLQFLFEYFSETQRNKGNFPGRFSGRQFSNSRSEMNVSTLELGDSALYLCASSWDRGDTQYFGPGTRLTVL.

This clonotype has only a few counts. The J gene is TRBJ2-5, the V gene TRBV20-1, with TRBD2 matching over 8 bases. CDR1 is DFQATT, CDR2 SNEGSKA, per germline (reference sequence). The CDR3 sequence is 15 residues long. J was trimmed by 1 base and V by 3 bases; bases with no gene match: 7. The CDR3, as DNA: TGCAGTGCTAGCATTTGGCGGGGGGTCCAAGAGACCCAGTACTTC. Amino acids: CSASIWRGVQETQYF.

DNA of the CDR3: TGTGCCAGCAGCTTTACAGGTGAGCGGTACACTGAAGCTTTCTTT. Translated, it gives CASSFTGERYTEAFF. This chain joins TRBV11-2 and TRBJ1-1; tentatively, D is TRBD1 (5 bases). Between the trimmed V and J ends, which lost 3 bases and 3 bases, there was a span of 14 bases. The length of the CDR3 is 15 residues. Germline-derived CDR1 and CDR2 are SGHAT and FQNNGV.

V usage is TRBV7-9 and J usage is TRBJ2-3; D perhaps matches TRBD2 (5 bases). V lost 0 bases, J lost 3 bases, and 16 bases lay in between. CDR1 and CDR2 (germline): SEHNR, FQNEAQ (reference sequence). The CDR3 length is 17 residues. The CDR3 nucleotides are TGTGCCAGCAGCTTAGCGCTGTGTACTAGTGGGACAGATACGCAGTATTTT. Amino acid sequence: CASSLALCTSGTDTQYF.

V usage is TRBV20-1 and J usage is TRBJ2-5; the D gene could be TRBD1 or TRBD2 (5 bases each). Germline V gene lookup returns CDR1 DFQATT and CDR2 SNEGSKA (reference sequence). This CDR3 comprises 13 residues. Deletions cut 3 bases from V and 1 base from J, with 9 bases between. CDR3 region: CSASGATQETQYF. The CDR3, as DNA: TGCAGTGCTAGCGGGGCGACCCAAGAGACCCAGTACTTC.

This clonotype was picked up many times. The chain joins TRBV29-1 to TRBJ2-3, with D tentatively TRBD1 or TRBD2 (6 bases each). CDR1 is SQVTM, CDR2 ANQGSEA, per germline. The CDR3 loop spans 13 amino acids. Trimming shortened V by 2 bases and J by 2 bases, and 8 bases separated the two germline ends. CDR3 sequence (DNA): TGCAGCGTTGAAACGGGGGCCACAGATACGCAGTATTTT. Translating it yields CSVETGATDTQYF.

The chain joins TRBV7-2 to TRBJ1-5; D call uncertain. Trimming pared 2 bases from V and 3 bases from J, leaving 8 bases between. CDR1 and CDR2 (germline): SGHTA, FQGNSA. The CDR3 runs to 14 residues. The CDR3 DNA sequence: TGTGCCAGCAGCTTAACCCTGCACAATCAGCCCCAGCATTTT. It is translated as CASSLTLHNQPQHF. The full variable domain, with the rest looked up from reference TRBV7-2 and TRBJ1-5, is GAGVSQSPSNKVTEKGKDVELRCDPISGHTALYWYRQSLGQGLEFLIYFQGNSAPDKSGLPSDRFSAERTGGSVSTLTIQRTQQEDSAVYLCASSLTLHNQPQHFGDGTRLSIL.

Details on this clonotype: One junction end does not reproduce the germline sequence, and a read error may be involved. V and J are TRBV6-2 or TRBV6-3 and TRBJ2-7; 7 bases align to TRBD1. Per the germline V gene, CDR1 is MNHEY and CDR2 is SVGEGT. CDR3 length: 15 residues. The CDR3 is CASCRGTVITYEQYF. CDR3 DNA sequence: TGCGCCAGCTGCCGAGGGACAGTAATCACCTACGAGCAGTACTTC.

The chain employs TRBV20-1 and TRBJ1-2, with 7 positions matching TRBD1. The CDR3 contains 14 residues. Looked up from germline, CDR1 is DFQATT and CDR2 is SNEGSKA (reference sequence). V shed 7 bases, J shed 4 bases, and the junction held 12 bases outside the gene matches. The CDR3, as DNA: TGCAGTGTGATTCCCGGGACAGAAATCTATGGCTACACCTTC. Translated, it gives CSVIPGTEIYGYTF.

The V call is TRBV12-3 or TRBV12-4, the J call TRBJ1-3, with TRBD1 as a possible D gene (6 bases). Trimming removed 11 bases from V and 0 bases from J, with 14 bases in between. CDR3 length: 14 residues. CDR3 region: CACSGVISGNTIYF. The CDR3 coding sequence is TGTGCCTGTTCAGGGGTTATCTCTGGAAACACCATATATTTT.

This clonotype was seen a handful of times. A much larger clonotype is one base distant, so this may be a read error. The V gene is TRBV28, the J gene TRBJ2-6; 7 bases are shared with TRBD2. CDR3 length: 16 residues. Per germline, CDR1 MDHEN and CDR2 SYDVKM. The DNA of the CDR3 is TGTGCCAGCATGGGAGGGGACTCCTCTGGGGCCAACGTCCCGACTTTC. This codes for CASMGGDSSGANVPTF.

The genes are TRBV3-1 and TRBJ2-7, with unresolved D. In germline, CDR1 is LGHDT, CDR2 YNNKEL (reference sequence). With 1 base removed from V and 4 bases from J, the gap between germline ends came to 11 bases. The CDR3 is 14 amino acids. CDR3: CASSQGTPNYEQYF. DNA for the CDR3: TGTGCCAGCAGCCAAGGAACCCCAAATTACGAGCAGTACTTC.

The CDR3 DNA reads TGCAGTGCTTTTGGCGGGGACCCTGGCTACACCTTC. Translating it yields CSAFGGDPGYTF. The rearrangement links TRBV20-1 to TRBJ1-2; TRBD1 might be the D (5 bases). Per germline, CDR1 DFQATT and CDR2 SNEGSKA (reference sequence). V was cut by 5 bases and J by 7 bases, with 14 bases left in between. This CDR3 spans 12 amino acids.

The chain uses TRBV20-1 and TRBJ1-6; 10 nucleotides match TRBD1. Losses at the gene ends were 6 bases for V and 2 bases for J; bases not matched to a gene: 7. The CDR3 length is 16 residues. Germline values: CDR1 DFQATT, CDR2 SNEGSKA (reference sequence). In nucleotides, the CDR3 is TGCAGTGCGACCGACAGGGGGCAGACCTATAATTCACCCCTCCACTTT. Its translation is CSATDRGQTYNSPLHF.

This clonotype was found a few times. The chain is built from TRBV4-1 and TRBJ2-4; 7 bases fit TRBD2. The junction had 13 bases not matched to a gene; V was cut back by 1 base and J by 7 bases. The V gene's germline CDR1 is MGHRA and CDR2 YSYEKL. This CDR3 is built from 17 residues. CDR3 coding DNA: TGCGCCAGCAGCCAAGTTCCCAGGCAGTGGGGGGGGAACATTCAGTACTTC. Residues: CASSQVPRQWGGNIQYF.

A single count supports this clonotype. V gene TRBV29-1 combines with J gene TRBJ2-5, with 7 bases aligning to TRBD2. Germline CDR1 is SQVTM and CDR2 is ANQGSEA. The CDR3 runs to 14 residues. Losses at the gene ends were 3 bases for V and 1 base for J; bases not matched to a gene: 5. CDR3 in amino acids: CSVDLLAGQETQYF. The CDR3 DNA reads as TGCAGCGTTGACCTGTTAGCGGGCCAAGAGACCCAGTACTTC. The full variable domain, with the rest looked up from reference TRBV29-1 and TRBJ2-5, is SAVISQKPSRDICQRGTSLTIQCQVDSQVTMMFWYRQQPGQSLTLIATANQGSEATYESGFVIDKFPISRPNLTFSTLTVSNMSPEDSSIYLCSVDLLAGQETQYFGPGTRLLVL.

V usage is TRBV7-8 and J usage is TRBJ2-1, with D maybe TRBD1 (5 bases). The CDR3 has 13 residues. Trimming shortened V by 4 bases and J by 6 bases, and 10 bases separated the two germline ends. Germline lookup yields CDR1 SGHVS and CDR2 FQNEAQ. The CDR3 reads CASSSDRCNEQFF. Here the CDR3 DNA reads TGTGCCAGCAGCTCAGACAGATGCAATGAGCAGTTCTTC. The whole variable domain, remainder taken from reference TRBV7-8 and TRBJ2-1, is GAGVSQSPRYKVAKRGQDVALRCDPISGHVSLFWYQQALGQGPEFLTYFQNEAQLDKSGLPSDRFFAERPEGSVSTLKIQRTQQEDSAVYLCASSSDRCNEQFFGPGTRLTVL.

This sequence joins TRBV5-1 and TRBJ2-1; 9 nucleotides line up with TRBD2. The CDR3 has 15 residues. Per the germline V gene, CDR1 is SGHRS and CDR2 is YFSETQ. J lost 5 bases, V lost 3 bases, and 6 bases had no gene match. CDR3 sequence (DNA): TGCGCCAGCAGCTCAGGGGGGACTAGCCACAATGAGCAGTTCTTC. It yields the protein CASSSGGTSHNEQFF.

The rearrangement uses TRBV20-1 and TRBJ2-7; 8 bases map to TRBD2. With V trimmed by 3 bases and J by 5 bases, 6 bases remained unmatched. The CDR3 consists of 13 residues. The germline V gene has CDR1 DFQATT and CDR2 SNEGSKA (reference sequence). The CDR3 region is CSASGRGDHEQYF. The CDR3 DNA reads TGCAGTGCTAGCGGGCGGGGGGACCACGAGCAGTACTTC.

This chain joins TRBV24-1 and TRBJ1-4, with unresolved D. The CDR3 loop spans 14 amino acids. Germline CDR1 is KGHDR and CDR2 is SFDVKD. V was clipped by 3 bases and J by 0 bases, with 4 bases between them. The CDR3 here is CATSDTATNEKLFF. CDR3 DNA sequence: TGTGCCACCAGTGATACTGCAACTAATGAAAAACTGTTTTTT.

This clonotype was seen a single time. The genes are TRBV20-1 and TRBJ2-3, with 13 nucleotides matching TRBD2. V trimming: 7 bases; J trimming: 9 bases; junction bases outside the gene matches: 13. The germline V gene has CDR1 DFQATT and CDR2 SNEGSKA (reference sequence). The CDR3 totals 15 residues. The CDR3 reads CSGSGLAGDPGTQYF. In DNA form, the CDR3 reads TGCAGTGGCAGCGGACTAGCGGGGGACCCCGGGACGCAGTATTTT.

The gene calls are TRBV12-3 or TRBV12-4 and TRBJ1-4, with 7 bases identical to TRBD1. V dropped 3 bases and J dropped 6; count of bases not matched to a gene: 7. The CDR3 runs 15 residues. CDR3 sequence: CASSFGGGGHEKLFF. Written as DNA, the CDR3 is TGTGCCAGCAGTTTCGGAGGGGGCGGACATGAAAAACTGTTTTTT.